The source of this TCR beta chain is a study of shared T cell receptors in the human thymus. CDR1 MRHNA and CDR2 SNTAGT come from the germline V gene. Losses at the gene ends were 4 bases for V and 7 bases for J; bases not matched to a gene: 8. The CDR3 extends over 17 amino acids. Produced via immunoSEQ multiplex PCR; TCRdb's table is partial and in-frame only. The sample holds about 660,000 clones, around 87% seen once. These data are also associated with another study on human thymus T cells. As that report states: In thymic and blood repertoires alike, V and J usage looked biased.

The J gene is TRBJ2-1, the V gene TRBV6-4; 15 bases agree with TRBD2. The sequenced sample was thymocytes. The receptor comes from a boy less than two years old with a congenital heart defect. CDR3 sequence (DNA): TGTGCCAGCAGTGGGACTAGCGGGAGGGCCGATATTAATGAGCAGTTCTTC. It codes for CASSGTSGRADINEQFF.